The next 4 T cell receptor beta chains were all read from a single sample in a study of blood T cells in healthy people across ages. Primers used in a second PCR of roughly 6 to 12 cycles were a sample-barcoded 5' primer and a J-beta primer mix. TCRdb re-called the 5' RACE reads through MiXCR, storing one row per CDR3 protein. The data hold around 1.5 million distinct CDR3 sequences, with about 35% observed a single time. Sequences were obtained from blood. The receptors come from a woman aged 25-40 years in good health.

This clonotype was seen only a few times. This CDR3 is CASSLESGNNSPLHF. CDR3 bases: TGCGCCAGCAGCTTGGAATCAGGGAATAATTCACCCCTCCACTTT. The V and J genes are TRBV5-1 and TRBJ1-6; possible D gene TRBD1, 5 bases. Germline CDR1 reads SGHRS; CDR2 reads YFSETQ. V gave up 0 bases and J gave up 5 bases, with 9 bases separating them. This CDR3 comprises 15 residues.

The J gene is TRBJ1-5, the V gene TRBV4-1, with TRBD1 identical over 8 bases. The CDR3 has 15 amino acids. V lost 1 base, J lost 5 bases, and 4 bases stayed unmatched. Germline CDR1 is MGHRA and CDR2 is YSYEKL. CDR3 DNA: TGCGCCAGCAGCCAAGCAGGGGGCTTAGATCAGCCCCAGCATTTT. This translates into CASSQAGGLDQPQHF.

The table lists this clonotype with a few counts. J is TRBJ2-3 and V is TRBV11-2; D gene uncertain. The germline gives CDR1 SGHAT, CDR2 FQNNGV. This CDR3 has 16 amino acids. Trimming left V 5 bases short and J 4 bases short, with 19 bases between. The CDR3 nucleotides are TGTGCCAGCAGCCCGTTGTCACTTTCTCTGGCAGATACGCAGTATTTT. It encodes CASSPLSLSLADTQYF.

This clonotype was observed many times. CDR3 coding DNA: TGCAGCGTCGTAGGCGGGGCCGACACTGAAGCTTTCTTT. Its translation: CSVVGGADTEAFF. The chain carries TRBV29-1 and TRBJ1-1; maybe TRBD1 (5 bases). V shed 6 bases and J shed 3 bases, with 14 bases lying between them. The CDR3 extends over 13 amino acids. Germline CDR1 and CDR2: SQVTM and ANQGSEA. The full variable domain, rest sourced from reference TRBV29-1 and TRBJ1-1, is SAVISQKPSRDICQRGTSLTIQCQVDSQVTMMFWYRQQPGQSLTLIATANQGSEATYESGFVIDKFPISRPNLTFSTLTVSNMSPEDSSIYLCSVVGGADTEAFFGQGTRLTVV.